This T cell receptor (beta chain) was identified during a study of CD8 T cells in Susac syndrome. After extraction with the RNeasy kit, roughly 0.5 to 1 ug of the RNA was reverse transcribed using random hexamers. Amplification of TCR beta CDR3 by immunoSEQ multiplex PCR spanned 54 Vbeta and 13 Jbeta. TCRdb fed the immunoSEQ multiplex PCR reads into MiXCR, producing one record per CDR3 protein. The profile shows roughly 120,000 distinct CDR3 sequences, approximately 94% of them singletons. Controls comprised healthy donors matched for age and sex. TEMRA cells underwent FACS enrichment and CD8+ and CD4+ T cells underwent negative isolation. Germline lookup yields CDR1 SGHTA and CDR2 FQGTGA. Trimming stripped 4 bases from V and 3 bases from J, with 9 bases between. The CDR3 spans 13 residues.

This sequence joins TRBV7-3 and TRBJ2-5, with a weak D call TRBD1 (6 bases). The sequence derives from a human donor in good health. The sample consisted of CD4+ T cells from PBMCs. CDR3 bases: TGTGCCAGCAGCTCCAACAGGGAAGAGACCCAGTACTTC. Amino acid sequence: CASSSNREETQYF.